The present T cell receptor beta chain was sequenced within a study of blood T cell repertoires in COVID-19. Overall study context: COVID-19 samples collected from the United States, Italy and Spain covered acute and convalescent phases.

V was clipped by 4 bases and J by 6 bases; unmatched bases: 6. The germline gives CDR1 SGHTA, CDR2 FQGNSA. The CDR3 runs to 14 residues. Original processing methods: Reference gene primers were amplified, and this amplification served to estimate nucleated cell counts. Method: immunoSEQ multiplex PCR; TCRdb's copy keeps in-frame clones and lacks some. V, J and clone size are taken as reported in that table, and D and trimming were inferred from the DNA itself. The table has about 99,000 clones, 70% to 80% seen once. The specimen was peripheral blood. This sequence was found in a woman older than 75 with active or convalescent COVID-19. V is TRBV7-2 and J is TRBJ2-7; TRBD1 matches at 10 bases. DNA for the CDR3: TGTGCCAGCAGCTACCGGGACAGGGGACGCGAGCAGTACTTC. It specifies CASSYRDRGREQYF.